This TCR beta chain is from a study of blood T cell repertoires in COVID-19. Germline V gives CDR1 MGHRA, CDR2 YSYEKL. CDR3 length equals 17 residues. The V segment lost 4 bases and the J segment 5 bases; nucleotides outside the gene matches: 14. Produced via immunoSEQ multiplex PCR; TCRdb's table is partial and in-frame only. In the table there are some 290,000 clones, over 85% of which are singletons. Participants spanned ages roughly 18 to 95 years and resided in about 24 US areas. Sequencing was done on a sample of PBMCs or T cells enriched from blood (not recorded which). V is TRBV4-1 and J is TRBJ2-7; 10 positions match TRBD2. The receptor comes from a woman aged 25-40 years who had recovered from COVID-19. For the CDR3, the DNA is TGCGCCAGCAGCCTCGGTACTCCAGCGGGAGGGATCAACGAGCAGTACTTC. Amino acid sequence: CASSLGTPAGGINEQYF.